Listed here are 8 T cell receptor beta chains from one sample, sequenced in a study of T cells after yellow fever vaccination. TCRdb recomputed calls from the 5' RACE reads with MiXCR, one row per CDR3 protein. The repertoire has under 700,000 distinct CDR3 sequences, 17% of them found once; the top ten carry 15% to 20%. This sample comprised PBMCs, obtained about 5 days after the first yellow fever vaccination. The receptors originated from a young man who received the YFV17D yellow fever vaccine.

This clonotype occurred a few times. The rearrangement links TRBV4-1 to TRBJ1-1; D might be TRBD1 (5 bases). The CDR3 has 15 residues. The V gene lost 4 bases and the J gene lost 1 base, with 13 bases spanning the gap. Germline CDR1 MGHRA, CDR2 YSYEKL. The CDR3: CASSLWGTANTEAFF. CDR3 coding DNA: TGCGCCAGCAGCCTCTGGGGGACGGCGAACACTGAAGCTTTCTTT.

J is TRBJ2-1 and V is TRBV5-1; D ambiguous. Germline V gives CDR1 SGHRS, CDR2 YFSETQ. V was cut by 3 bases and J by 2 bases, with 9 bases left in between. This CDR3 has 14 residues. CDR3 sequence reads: CASSSLDPYNEQFF. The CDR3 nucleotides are TGCGCCAGCAGCTCCTTAGACCCCTACAATGAGCAGTTCTTC.

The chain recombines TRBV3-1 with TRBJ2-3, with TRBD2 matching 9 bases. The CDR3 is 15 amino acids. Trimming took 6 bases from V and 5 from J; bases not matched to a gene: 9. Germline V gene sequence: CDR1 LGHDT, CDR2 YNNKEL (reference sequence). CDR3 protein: CASRRGGAQGDTQYF. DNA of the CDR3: TGTGCCAGCAGGCGCGGGGGGGCCCAGGGAGATACGCAGTATTTT.

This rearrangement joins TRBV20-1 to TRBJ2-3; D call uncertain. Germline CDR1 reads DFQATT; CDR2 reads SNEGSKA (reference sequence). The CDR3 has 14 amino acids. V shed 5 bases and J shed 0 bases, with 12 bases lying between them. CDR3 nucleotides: TGCAGTGCTGCGGAAGACCTAAGCACAGATACGCAGTATTTT. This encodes CSAAEDLSTDTQYF.

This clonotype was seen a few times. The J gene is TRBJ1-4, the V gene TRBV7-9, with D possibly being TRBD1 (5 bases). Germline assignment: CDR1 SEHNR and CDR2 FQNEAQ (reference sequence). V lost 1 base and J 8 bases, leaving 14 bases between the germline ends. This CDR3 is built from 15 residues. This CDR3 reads CASSLEAGYREKLFF. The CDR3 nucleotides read TGTGCCAGCAGCTTAGAAGCCGGATACAGGGAAAAACTGTTTTTT.

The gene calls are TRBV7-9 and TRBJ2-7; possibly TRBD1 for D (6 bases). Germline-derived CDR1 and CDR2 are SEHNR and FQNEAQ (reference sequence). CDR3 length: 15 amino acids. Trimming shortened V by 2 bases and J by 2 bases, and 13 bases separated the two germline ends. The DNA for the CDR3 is TGTGCCAGCAGCTTAAGGGGACAACCGACCTACGAGCAGTACTTC. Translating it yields CASSLRGQPTYEQYF.

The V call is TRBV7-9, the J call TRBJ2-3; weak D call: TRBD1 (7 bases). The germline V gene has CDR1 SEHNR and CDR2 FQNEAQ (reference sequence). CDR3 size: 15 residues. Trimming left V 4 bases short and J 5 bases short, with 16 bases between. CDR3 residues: CASSSQEGALDTQYF. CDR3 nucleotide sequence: TGTGCCAGCAGCTCACAGGAGGGGGCTTTAGATACGCAGTATTTT.

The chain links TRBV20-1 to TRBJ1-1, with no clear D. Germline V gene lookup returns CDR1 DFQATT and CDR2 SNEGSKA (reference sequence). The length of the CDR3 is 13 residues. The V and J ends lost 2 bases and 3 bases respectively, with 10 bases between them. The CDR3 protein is CSARLHPDTEAFF. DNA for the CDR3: TGCAGTGCTAGACTGCACCCTGACACTGAAGCTTTCTTT.